This entry lists 11 T cell receptor beta chains sequenced from one sample in a study of shared clonotypes between healthy human individuals. Assay used: immunoSEQ multiplex PCR; TCRdb lists only in-frame clones, some missing. The top ten clones hold around 12% of a sample with approximately 440,000 clones, 60% to 80% of them seen once. Sequenced: PBMCs. All receptors derive from a woman in her forties in good health. Some clones in this sample may be carry-over from other donors' samples.

This clone was detected only once. A far larger clone is a single base away, which makes a read error likely. V gene TRBV29-1 combines with J gene TRBJ2-6; 7 bases fit TRBD1. The CDR3 contains 15 residues. The germline V gene has CDR1 SQVTM and CDR2 ANQGSEA. The V segment lost 7 bases and the J segment 2 bases; nucleotides outside the gene matches: 8. CDR3 in DNA: TGCAGCGCGGAGACAGGGAGCACTGGGGCCAACGTCCTGACTTTC. Its protein product is CSAETGSTGANVLTF.

The V call is TRBV28, the J call TRBJ1-2, with 8 bases aligning to TRBD1. V dropped 2 bases and J dropped 3; count of bases not matched to a gene: 5. The CDR3 is 15 amino acids. CDR1 and CDR2 (germline): MDHEN, SYDVKM. The CDR3 protein is CASSLAPGGDYGYTF. The CDR3 nucleotides read TGTGCCAGCAGTTTAGCCCCAGGGGGCGACTATGGCTACACCTTC.

A word on this clone: Given a much more abundant clone one base away, this may be a read error. V gene TRBV10-1 combines with J gene TRBJ2-2, with D unclear. The germline V gene encodes CDR1 WNHNN and CDR2 SYGVQD (reference sequence). Trimming took 0 bases from V and 4 from J, leaving 12 bases between them. The CDR3 length is 16 residues. CDR3 bases: TGCGCCAGCAGTGAGTCGGCATTTAGCCTCACCGGGGAGCTGTTTTTT. Encoded protein: CASSESAFSLTGELFF.

CDR3 residues: CASSPDRSSYNSPLHF. In DNA, the CDR3 is TGTGCCAGCAGCCCGGACAGGAGCTCCTATAATTCACCCCTCCACTTT. The gene calls are TRBV9 and TRBJ1-6, with 7 bases matching TRBD1. The trim removed 4 bases at V and 0 bases at J, leaving 4 bases unmatched. CDR1 SGDLS and CDR2 YYNGEE come from the germline V gene. The length of the CDR3 is 16 residues.

Points on this clone: A single base is all that separates this from a far larger clone, so a read error is likely. In the same sample, other DNA sequences code for this CDR3. The V and J genes are TRBV6-4 and TRBJ2-2; maybe TRBD2 (5 bases). The CDR3 sequence is 13 residues long. From germline, CDR1 is MRHNA and CDR2 SNTAGT. DNA of the CDR3: TGTGCCAGCAGTGCCGGTCCCACCGGGGAGCTGTTTTTC. It yields the protein CASSAGPTGELFF.

This clone was detected a few times. The sample contains more than one DNA sequence encoding this CDR3. The gene calls are TRBV7-9 and TRBJ1-4, with 9 bases lining up with TRBD1. The germline CDR1 and CDR2 sequences are SEHNR and FQNEAQ (reference sequence). The CDR3 loop spans 14 amino acids. J gave up 7 bases and V 3 bases, and 3 bases lay outside the gene matches. Here the CDR3 reads CASSLGQGGEKLFF. The CDR3 DNA follows: TGTGCCAGCAGCTTGGGACAGGGTGGTGAAAAACTGTTTTTT.

This clone was counted once. The chain carries TRBV7-3 and TRBJ2-3; no clear D gene. V shed 4 bases and J shed 1 base, with 9 bases lying between them. Germline V gives CDR1 SGHTA, CDR2 FQGTGA. There are 14 residues in the CDR3. This CDR3 reads CASSSIPGTDTQYF. The CDR3 DNA follows: TGTGCCAGCAGCTCCATCCCGGGCACAGATACGCAGTATTTT.

This clone was seen only a few times. V is TRBV6-5 and J is TRBJ2-7; D gene uncertain. Germline V CDR1 and CDR2: MNHEY, SVGAGI. V lost 0 bases, J lost 2 bases, and 11 bases lay in between. CDR3 length: 15 residues. The CDR3 nucleotides read TGTGCCAGCAGTTACTCTTCGGCTTACCCCTACGAGCAGTACTTC. Protein sequence: CASSYSSAYPYEQYF.

This clone has only a few counts. The chain employs TRBV28 and TRBJ1-5, with D uncertain. Deletions cut 3 bases from V and 0 bases from J, with 9 bases between. There are 15 residues in the CDR3. CDR1 and CDR2 (germline): MDHEN, SYDVKM. The DNA for the CDR3 is TGTGCCAGCAGTTTGTTGCAGAATAGCAATCAGCCCCAGCATTTT. Protein sequence: CASSLLQNSNQPQHF.

The chain employs TRBV19 and TRBJ2-3; possibly TRBD1 for D (5 bases). Trimming took off 6 bases at V and 2 bases at J, with 9 bases between the two ends. CDR3 size: 13 residues. From germline, CDR1 is LNHDA and CDR2 SQIVND (reference sequence). CDR3 loop: CASRPDNTDTQYF. CDR3 DNA: TGTGCCAGTAGGCCGGACAACACAGATACGCAGTATTTT.

Concerning this clone: One end of the junction does not line up with germline, which may come from a read error. This rearrangement joins TRBV7-7 to TRBJ2-7, with unresolved D. Germline V gene data show CDR1 as SSHAT and CDR2 as FNYEAQ (reference sequence). The CDR3 spans 13 residues. CDR3 region: CASSPSLGEEQYF. CDR3 DNA: TGTGCTAGCAGCCCCTCCCTGGGCGAGGAGCAGTACTTC.